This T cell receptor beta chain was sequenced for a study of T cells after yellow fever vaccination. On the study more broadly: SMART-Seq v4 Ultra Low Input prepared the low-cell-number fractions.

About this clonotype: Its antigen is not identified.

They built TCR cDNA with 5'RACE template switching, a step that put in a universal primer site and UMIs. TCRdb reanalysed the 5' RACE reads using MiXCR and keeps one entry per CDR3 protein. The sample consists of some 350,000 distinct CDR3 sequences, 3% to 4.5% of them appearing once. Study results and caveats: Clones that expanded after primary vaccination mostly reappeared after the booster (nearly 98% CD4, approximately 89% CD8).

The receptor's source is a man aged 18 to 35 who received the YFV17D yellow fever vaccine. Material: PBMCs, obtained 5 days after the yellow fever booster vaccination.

The CDR3: CASSSSRPWETQYF. The CDR3, as DNA: TGTGCCAGCAGCTCCTCGAGGCCCTGGGAGACCCAGTACTTC. The chain employs TRBV7-2 and TRBJ2-5; the D is unclear. CDR3 size: 14 residues. Germline CDR1 reads SGHTA; CDR2 reads FQGNSA. The ends were cut back, 4 bases at V and 5 bases at J, with 14 bases in the middle.